These T cell receptor beta chains were read from a single sample in a study of T-cell reconstitution after alpha-beta-depleted transplantation in children. From the PCR reads, TCRdb called clonotypes with MiXCR, one entry per CDR3 protein. The sample includes about 980,000 distinct CDR3 sequences, roughly 29% of them seen just once. Sequenced here: PBMCs, mostly from graft donor cells, sampled 360 days after TCRalphabeta/CD19-depleted stem cell transplant. These receptors were obtained from a boy younger than two who had a stem cell transplant for SCID, so the T cells may come from the graft donor. Both conserved end residues are part of each CDR3. The order of the fields is D gene, clone size, J gene, V gene, CDR3 DNA, CDR3 protein. D genes are given only for firm matches. Some rows have no size entry. The others give once, few or many, or a class for an expanded clone.

- once TRBJ1-2 TRBV20-1 TGCAGTGCTAATGACAATAACTATGGCTACACCTTC CSANDNNYGYTF
- - TRBJ1-1 TRBV25-1 TGTGCCAGCAGTGAAGGGAGGGGTGGGAACACTGAAGCTTTCTTT CASSEGRGGNTEAFF
- - TRBJ2-1 TRBV29-1 TGCAGCGTTGAATTTCTGGGAGCAGCATACAATGAGCAGTTCTTC CSVEFLGAAYNEQFF
TRBD1 - TRBJ2-3 TRBV6-1 TGTGCCAGCAAACCCTGGACAGGGGGGACAGATACGCAGTATTTT CASKPWTGGTDTQYF
TRBD2 few TRBJ2-1 TRBV4-1 TGCGCCAGCAGCCAGCCCACGGGCGGGACTAGCGGGTACAATGAGCAGTTCTTC CASSQPTGGTSGYNEQFF
TRBD1 - TRBJ1-1 TRBV5-5 TGTGCCAGCAGCTTGGCCACAGGGGCTTGGAACACTGAAGCTTTCTTT CASSLATGAWNTEAFF
TRBD2 few TRBJ2-1 TRBV11-2 TGTGCCAGCAGCTTAATCAGCGGGAGGGACAATGAGCAGTTCTTC CASSLISGRDNEQFF
TRBD1 few TRBJ2-1 TRBV20-1 TGCAGTGCTTCAAGCCGGGACAGGGGTCCGAATGAGCAGTTCTTC CSASSRDRGPNEQFF
- - TRBJ1-5 TRBV28 TGTGCCAGCAGGGATACGCGGGCGGGAGGGGCGCGGGATCAGCCCCAGCATTTT CASRDTRAGGARDQPQHF
- many TRBJ1-4 TRBV6-1 TGTGCCAGCAGCCGCCGAATGGGCGCGGATGAAAAACTGTTTTTT CASSRRMGADEKLFF
- - TRBJ2-2 TRBV7-2 TGTGCCAGCAGCTTACTACGTAACACCGGGGAGCTGTTTTTT CASSLLRNTGELFF
TRBD1 - TRBJ2-7 TRBV4-1 TGCTCCAGCAGCCAAGGGGACAGGGTATACTACGAGCAGTACTTC CSSSQGDRVYYEQYF
TRBD2 - TRBJ2-5 TRBV20-1 TGCAGTGCTAGCCGGGGTGCGGGGGCCCAGTACTTC CSASRGAGAQYF
TRBD1 few TRBJ1-6 TRBV27 TGTGCCAGTCGACAGGGGCCGGGGGCACCCCTCCACTTT CASRQGPGAPLHF
- few TRBJ2-5 TRBV27 TGTGCCAGCTCTTGGTCGACAGCTCGAGAGACCCAGTACTTC CASSWSTARETQYF
- - TRBJ1-1 TRBV29-1 TGCTCCGGGCGGCGGATGACTGAAGCTTTCTTT CSGRRMTEAFF
TRBD1 - TRBJ2-7 TRBV20-1 TGCAGTGCTAGGTCCGGGACAGCCACTCCGGAGCAGTACTTC CSARSGTATPEQYF
TRBD1 few TRBJ2-1 TRBV5-1 TGCGCCAGCAGCCGGGTTCCGGACAGGACGGAGCAGTTCTTC CASSRVPDRTEQFF
- - TRBJ1-1 TRBV19 TGTGCCAGTAGTATAGTGTCGCTTGGGTCCCGCACTGAAGCTTTCTTT CASSIVSLGSRTEAFF
- - TRBJ2-1 TRBV5-1 TGCGCCAGCAGCACGGGGACTCTTAACAATGAGCAGTTCTTC CASSTGTLNNEQFF
- - TRBJ2-1 TRBV12-3/TRBV12-4 TGTGCCAGCAGTCCGGCTGTTCAGGGGCGCTACAATGAGCAGTTCTTC CASSPAVQGRYNEQFF
- many TRBJ2-3 TRBV20-1 TGCAGTGCTTGGGACGGGGCGCGCACAGATACGCAGTATTTT CSAWDGARTDTQYF
- - TRBJ2-2 TRBV5-5 TGTGCCAGCAGCTTAAGAGTTGGAGCCACCGGGGAGCTGTTTTTT CASSLRVGATGELFF
- - TRBJ2-1 TRBV29-1 TGCAGCGTAGTGAACAACCCTCCCCGCAGGCATGAGCAGTTCTTC CSVVNNPPRRHEQFF
- few TRBJ2-1 TRBV19 TGTGCCAGTAATGGCAGAGGCTCCTACAATGAGCAGTTCTTC CASNGRGSYNEQFF
TRBD1 few TRBJ2-3 TRBV27 TGTGCCAGCAGTCAGTTAACAGGGGGCGACGATACGCAGTATTTT CASSQLTGGDDTQYF
- many TRBJ2-7 TRBV5-1 TGCGCCAGCAGCTCGGCGTCTGGGGGGCGTTCCTACGAGCAGTACTTC CASSSASGGRSYEQYF
TRBD1 - TRBJ1-4 TRBV4-3 TGCGCCAGCAGCCATGCGACAGGGACCACAACTAATGAAAAACTGTTTTTT CASSHATGTTTNEKLFF
- - TRBJ2-1 TRBV5-1 TGCGCCAGCAGCTCAGCTAGGACAGTATACAATGAGCAGTTCTTC CASSSARTVYNEQFF
TRBD1 few TRBJ2-3 TRBV2 TGTGCCAGCAGGACCGGGACAGGGGCAGATACGCAGTATTTT CASRTGTGADTQYF
TRBD2 few TRBJ2-7 TRBV4-1 TGCGCCAGCAGCCCTCTCGGACTAGCGGGGAACGAGCAGTACTTC CASSPLGLAGNEQYF
- - TRBJ2-5 TRBV20-1 TGCAGTGTCACTGGAGAGACCCAGTACTTC CSVTGETQYF
- few TRBJ2-7 TRBV12-3/TRBV12-4 TGTGCCAGCAGCCCATACCGGAGCTCCTACGAGCAGTACTTC CASSPYRSSYEQYF
TRBD1 few TRBJ2-7 TRBV4-3 TGCGCCAGCAGCCAACAAAGATCCGGGACAGGGGTCGACGAGCAGTACTTC CASSQQRSGTGVDEQYF
- - TRBJ1-3 TRBV29-1 TGCAGCGTATTGCTAAATGGAAACACCATATATTTT CSVLLNGNTIYF
- few TRBJ2-1 TRBV11-2 TGTGCCAGCAAGCCGCTTGATCTAGGGGTTAATAATGAGCAGTTCTTC CASKPLDLGVNNEQFF
TRBD2 - TRBJ2-3 TRBV11-2 TGTGCCAGCAGCTTAGAAGTAGCGGGGGGTTTACCCCTAAGCACAGATACGCAGTATTTT CASSLEVAGGLPLSTDTQYF
- few TRBJ2-7 TRBV11-1 TGTGCCAGCAGCCCCCTTTTCGGAGGGGGCCCTCACACCTACGAGCAGTACTTC CASSPLFGGGPHTYEQYF
- - TRBJ1-3 TRBV7-6 TGTGCCAGCAGCTTAGCTCTAGGCTCTGGAAACACCATATATTTT CASSLALGSGNTIYF
TRBD1 - TRBJ1-2 TRBV5-1 TGCGCCAGCAGCGGGACAGCCCAGGCTAACTATGGCTACACCTTC CASSGTAQANYGYTF
- - TRBJ2-1 TRBV20-1 TGCAGTGCTCAGAGAAAGGAGGGGGCTTTGGACAATGAGCAGTTCTTC CSAQRKEGALDNEQFF
TRBD2 - TRBJ2-1 TRBV2 TGTGCCAGCAGTGCTGTACTAGCGGGGGGGAACAGTGAGCAGTTCTTC CASSAVLAGGNSEQFF
TRBD1 - TRBJ2-3 TRBV7-2 TGTGCCAGCACCCCCAGGGGGATGCCCACAGATACGCAGTATTTT CASTPRGMPTDTQYF
- few TRBJ2-1 TRBV4-3 TGCGCCAGCAGCCAAGGGTTGGGGGTTGGGAACAATGAGCAGTTCTTC CASSQGLGVGNNEQFF
- - TRBJ2-1 TRBV6-2/TRBV6-3 TGTGCCAGCAGTTACACCACCGTGAATGAGCAGTTCTTC CASSYTTVNEQFF
TRBD2 few TRBJ2-2 TRBV19 TGTGCCAGTAGTCCCCGCGGGGGGACTTCGAACACCGGGGAGCTGTTTTTT CASSPRGGTSNTGELFF
- - TRBJ1-5 TRBV30 TGTGCCTGGAGTCGTACTCTAACGCTCGGGACAACGTATCAGCCCCAGCATTTT CAWSRTLTLGTTYQPQHF
TRBD1 - TRBJ1-4 TRBV15 TGTGCCACCAGCAGAGATGGGACAGGGGCTAATGAAAAACTGTTTTTT CATSRDGTGANEKLFF
- - TRBJ2-3 TRBV28 TGTGCCAGCAGTTTTATCGGGACTGGCACAGATACGCAGTATTTT CASSFIGTGTDTQYF
- many TRBJ2-6 TRBV5-1 TGCGCCAGCAGCTTGCCAGGCTCTGGGGCCAACGTCCTGACTTTC CASSLPGSGANVLTF
- - TRBJ2-7 TRBV12-3/TRBV12-4 TGTGCCAGCAGTAGCCGGGACGGGGTCTCCTACGAGCAGTACTTC CASSSRDGVSYEQYF
TRBD2 few TRBJ2-7 TRBV12-5 TGTGCTAGTGTTCCATCGGGAGGGACCTACGAGCAGTACTTC CASVPSGGTYEQYF
- few TRBJ1-3 TRBV5-1 TGCGCCAGCAGCTTGTCAGGGTTCGGAAACACCATATATTTT CASSLSGFGNTIYF
- few TRBJ2-3 TRBV20-1 TGCAGTGCTAGGGTTGTCCGACGGGCAGCAGATACGCAGTATTTT CSARVVRRAADTQYF